Listed below are T cell receptor beta chains from one sample, sequenced in a study of shared clonotypes between healthy human individuals. Produced via immunoSEQ multiplex PCR; TCRdb's table is partial and in-frame only. The sample has a few million clones; more than 80% are singletons. Input material: naive CD4+ T cells from PBMCs. Receptors originate from a young man in good health. Some clones in this sample may be carry-over from other donors' samples. CDR3s include the opening cysteine and the closing phenylalanine or tryptophan. Fields, in order: V gene, J gene, D gene, CDR3 protein. The D gene is left open where the match is weak.

>TRBV29-1|TRBJ2-1|.
CSVEILGCKFF
>TRBV9|TRBJ2-2|.
CASSVISGHLNTGELFF
>TRBV5-6|TRBJ1-2|.
CASRSGGFYGYTF
>TRBV5-1|TRBJ2-7|TRBD1
CASSFSGTGLSEQYF
>TRBV18|TRBJ1-4|TRBD1
CASSPRQGASEKLFF
>TRBV5-1|TRBJ1-3|.
CASSLLSGAGNTIYF
>TRBV5-1|TRBJ2-7|.
CASSLEVTRTNYEQYF
>TRBV29-1|TRBJ2-5|TRBD1
CSVGRGQGSRETQYF
>TRBV7-3|TRBJ1-2|.
CASTRGSLYGYTF
>TRBV28|TRBJ1-2|TRBD1
CASSLAGGGFGYTF
>TRBV9|TRBJ2-7|.
CASSVGASALYEQYF
>TRBV11-3|TRBJ2-3|.
CASSRNGRTDTQYF
>TRBV6-4|TRBJ2-5|.
CASSDSTEGKGLETQYF
>TRBV19|TRBJ1-2|TRBD1
CASSFDRVRGYTF
>TRBV27|TRBJ1-4|.
CASSTRLESGEKLFF
>TRBV9|TRBJ1-1|.
CASSPQGSNTEAFF
>TRBV5-5|TRBJ2-6|.
CASSLSGANVLTF
>TRBV27|TRBJ1-5|.
CASSFSYPVSNQPQHF
>TRBV2|TRBJ2-4|.
CASTGLAKNIQYF
>TRBV7-2|.|.
CASSHRTGSSYEQYF
>TRBV6-5|TRBJ1-4|.
CASRGNEKLFF
>TRBV27|TRBJ1-1|.
CASRVRRGTEAFF
>TRBV28|TRBJ2-6|.
CASSFRLSSGANVLTF
>TRBV5-1|TRBJ2-3|.
CASSLQHGEATDTQYF
>TRBV6-1|TRBJ2-1|TRBD2
CASSELGTSGRLLDEQFF
>TRBV10-3|TRBJ2-1|.
CAISDSQNEQFF
>TRBV30|TRBJ2-1|TRBD2
CARKLAGPYNEQFF
>TRBV7-7|TRBJ2-7|.
CASSLSDGPSYEQYF
>TRBV6-5|TRBJ2-7|TRBD2
CASSHQSGAYEQYF
>TRBV5-1|TRBJ1-1|.
CASSPRGVDTEAFF
>TRBV4-1|TRBJ2-5|TRBD2
CASSQGPGREETQYF
>TRBV25-1|TRBJ2-1|TRBD2
CASSTAGSSYNEQFF
>TRBV5-1|TRBJ2-7|TRBD1
CASSPGQGSYEQYF
>TRBV6-1|TRBJ1-2|.
CASSSWRSLYGYTF
>TRBV4-1|TRBJ2-1|.
CASSQDQASVRGFF
>TRBV6-6|TRBJ2-5|TRBD2
CASSPTTSWTETQYF
>TRBV27|TRBJ1-1|TRBD1
CASSLRTGQTEAFF
>TRBV6-5|TRBJ2-4|.
CASRQGGGIQYF
>TRBV5-1|TRBJ1-4|TRBD1
CASSQNAGGGEKLFF
>TRBV28|TRBJ1-6|.
CASRPRQGGSKNSPLHF
>TRBV11-2|TRBJ1-4|.
CASSATSGTLGEKLFF
>TRBV5-1|TRBJ2-7|.
CASQRATEPYEQYF
>TRBV7-3|TRBJ2-1|TRBD2
CASSSSPTSGRAGEQFF
>TRBV10-3|TRBJ2-7|.
CAIRPGLTSFEQYF
>TRBV27|TRBJ2-3|.
CASSSPHGGTDTQYF
>TRBV6-5|TRBJ1-2|.
CASNVAGYGYTF
>TRBV5-1|TRBJ2-3|.
CASSSSGTDTQYF
>TRBV7-2|TRBJ2-3|.
CASSYQQGSTDTQYF
>TRBV5-4|TRBJ2-1|TRBD2
CASSGRLAGNYNEQFF
>TRBV13|TRBJ1-1|TRBD1
CASSLGTGHTEAFF
>TRBV5-1|TRBJ1-3|.
CASSAHVIGQLEFSGNTIYF
>TRBV29-1|TRBJ2-3|.
CSVVGTPSTDTQYF
>TRBV11-2|TRBJ2-2|.
CASSLMIGELFF
>TRBV7-9|TRBJ1-1|.
CASSLLKSTEAFF
>TRBV7-9|TRBJ2-2|.
CASQPHDRNTGELFF
>TRBV5-1|TRBJ2-1|TRBD2
CASSLSGSSSYNEQFF
>TRBV29-1|TRBJ2-4|.
CSVGKGVAKNIQYF
>TRBV19|TRBJ1-2|.
CASGTYYGYTF
>TRBV7-2|TRBJ1-5|.
CASSLVKGNQPQHF
>TRBV30|TRBJ2-3|.
CAWIPGLVTDTQYF